This TCR beta chain was obtained from a study of vaccination and CD4 T cells after COVID-19. Study as a whole: Comprising six males and four females, the convalescent participants counted two Hispanic individuals among them. Stimulation used overlapping spike peptides from SARS-CoV-2, HCoV-NL63, HCoV-OC43 and HCoV-229E. Study-level findings and limits: Data came from relatively few convalescent patients and lacked early post-infection timepoints. With convalescent patients, a median roughly 87% of reactive clones emerged solely after vaccination.

This clonotype was seen a few times. Antigen: not known. Treatment reported: roughly 10-day PBMC culture with coronavirus spike peptide pools or control peptides (ViraFEST assay). At the Johns Hopkins FTIC core, DNA taken from cultured CD4+ T cells was sequenced by way of the Oncomine TCR Beta short-read assay. MiXCR, applied by TCRdb to the PCR reads, yields one record per CDR3 protein. The sample shows about 12,000 distinct CDR3 sequences, 53% of them seen only once. Sequencing was done on a sample of CD4+ T cells from blood, cultured in vitro. This sequence originates from a human donor who had recovered from COVID-19.

CDR3 coding DNA: TGTGCCAGCAGCCCGGGAGGTCCTGGCACAGATACGCAGTATTTT. It specifies CASSPGGPGTDTQYF. The chain employs TRBV6-1 and TRBJ2-3; TRBD2 agrees at 7 bases. With 6 bases clipped from V and 1 base from J, the junction kept 7 bases outside the gene matches. The germline V gene has CDR1 MNHNS and CDR2 SASEGT. The CDR3 length is 15 residues.